These 29 T cell receptor beta chains originate from one sample sequenced in a study of T-cell memory formation after mild COVID-19. TCRdb re-called the 5' RACE reads through MiXCR, storing one row per CDR3 protein. Of just under 350,000 distinct CDR3 sequences detected, 10% to 15% appear once; the ten largest clones hold 20% to 25%. The sample comprised PBMCs or a T cell subset sorted from them (not recorded which). The receptors originated from a young man who had mild COVID-19 (a few samples of this study predate the infection). Cell type and time point are not known.

In this sample, this clonotype turned up many times. The CDR3 region is CSARDSTGATDTDTQYF. Here the CDR3 DNA reads TGCAGTGCTAGAGATTCGACGGGGGCCACGGACACAGATACGCAGTATTTT. This chain links TRBV20-1 with TRBJ2-3, with D perhaps assigned TRBD1 or TRBD2 (6 bases each). CDR3 size: 17 residues. Trimming removed 0 bases from V and 2 bases from J, with 18 bases in between. CDR1 is DFQATT and CDR2 is SNEGSKA in the germline V gene (reference sequence).

This clonotype was recorded a few times. This rearrangement joins TRBV2 to TRBJ2-2; 9 positions agree with TRBD1. Germline CDR1 is SNHLY and CDR2 is FYNNEI. Trimming took 5 bases from V and 4 from J; bases not matched to a gene: 17. The CDR3 loop spans 19 amino acids. The CDR3 protein is CASSSGRGQGFSLTGELFF. CDR3 in DNA: TGTGCCAGCAGTTCGGGACGGGGACAGGGTTTCTCACTCACCGGGGAGCTGTTTTTT.

The CDR3 here is CASSPSTAYYEQYV. The CDR3 DNA reads as TGTGCCAGCAGCCCTTCGACAGCTTACTACGAGCAGTACGTC. The rearrangement links TRBV27 to TRBJ2-7; perhaps TRBD1 as D (5 bases). Trimming shortened V by 6 bases and J by 3 bases, and 15 bases separated the two germline ends. Germline V gene sequence: CDR1 MNHEY, CDR2 SMNVEV (reference sequence). CDR3 length equals 14 residues.

The J gene is TRBJ2-2, the V gene TRBV11-3; perhaps TRBD2 as D (6 bases). V lost 4 bases to trimming and J lost 5 bases, with 14 bases between them. The CDR3 is 15 amino acids. Germline V gives CDR1 SGHNT, CDR2 YENEEA. This chain's CDR3 is CASSSRLVTTGELFF. The CDR3 bases are TGTGCCAGCAGCTCCCGACTAGTTACTACCGGGGAGCTGTTTTTT.

This clonotype has more than one count but fewer than ten. The V and J genes are TRBV18 and TRBJ2-1; D gene ambiguous. V gave up 3 bases and J gave up 15 bases, with 3 bases separating them. The CDR3 contains 8 residues. Germline lookup yields CDR1 KGHSH and CDR2 LQKENI. The CDR3 region has the DNA TGTGCCAGCTCACCGCGGTTCTTC. It yields the protein CASSPRFF.

The chain recombines TRBV5-6 with TRBJ2-1, with 9 nucleotides matching TRBD1. V shed 3 bases and J 8 bases; nucleotides not matched to a gene: 12. Per germline, CDR1 SGHDT and CDR2 YYEEEE. CDR3 length equals 16 residues. The CDR3 sequence: CASSWALGTGSDEQFF. The CDR3 DNA sequence: TGTGCCAGCAGCTGGGCCCTCGGGACAGGGTCCGATGAGCAGTTCTTC.

The chain carries TRBV5-1 and TRBJ1-1; weak D call: TRBD1 (5 bases). Germline CDR1 reads SGHRS; CDR2 reads YFSETQ. The CDR3 runs 15 residues. The germline V and J ends were trimmed by 0 bases and 3 bases, with 12 bases remaining between them. CDR3: CASSLDRGSDTEAFF. The CDR3 region has the DNA TGCGCCAGCAGCTTGGATAGGGGATCGGACACTGAAGCTTTCTTT.

The sample holds a few counts of this clonotype. The chain couples TRBV5-1 to TRBJ2-5, with 7 bases identical to TRBD1. The germline V gene has CDR1 SGHRS and CDR2 YFSETQ. The CDR3 is 16 residues long. Germline trimming cut 3 bases from V and 2 bases from J; bases unmatched to any gene: 10. CDR3 bases: TGCGCCAGCAGCTGGGGCCCGACAGGGCCGCAAGAGACCCAGTACTTC. This gives the protein CASSWGPTGPQETQYF. Variable domain in full (rest from reference TRBV5-1 and TRBJ2-5): KAGVTQTPRYLIKTRGQQVTLSCSPISGHRSVSWYQQTPGQGLQFLFEYFSETQRNKGNFPGRFSGRQFSNSRSEMNVSTLELGDSALYLCASSWGPTGPQETQYFGPGTRLLVL.

The V call is TRBV12-3 or TRBV12-4, the J call TRBJ2-3; D gene ambiguous. CDR3 length: 13 amino acids. Trimming pared 5 bases from V and 1 base from J, leaving 7 bases between. CDR3 coding DNA: TGTGCCAGCAGTCATACAGGCACAGATACGCAGTATTTT. Translated: CASSHTGTDTQYF.

The chain combines TRBV5-1 with TRBJ2-1; tentatively, D is TRBD2 (5 bases). This CDR3 is 14 amino acids long. CDR1 is SGHRS, CDR2 YFSETQ, per germline. Between the trimmed V and J ends, which lost 6 bases and 8 bases, there was a span of 18 bases. The CDR3 nucleotides read TGCGCCAGCAATCCAAGTCCGGGGAAGGATGAGCAGTTCTTC. Translation: CASNPSPGKDEQFF.

This chain joins TRBV7-9 and TRBJ2-7; no definite D call. The CDR3 extends over 13 amino acids. Per germline, CDR1 SEHNR and CDR2 FQNEAQ (reference sequence). V lost 3 bases and J 3 bases, leaving 9 bases between the germline ends. CDR3 sequence: CASSLPPHYEQYF. CDR3 in DNA: TGTGCCAGCAGCTTGCCGCCCCACTACGAGCAGTACTTC.

The chain employs TRBV6-5 and TRBJ1-5; 8 bases are a match to TRBD1. Germline CDR1 and CDR2: MNHEY and SVGAGI. With 5 bases clipped from V and 5 bases from J, the junction kept 2 bases outside the gene matches. The CDR3 consists of 13 residues. The DNA for the CDR3 is TGTGCCAGCAGTACAGGGGGAGATCAGCCCCAGCATTTT. It translates to CASSTGGDQPQHF.

This clonotype was counted ten times or more. This sequence joins TRBV12-3 or TRBV12-4 and TRBJ2-1; TRBD2 agrees at 8 bases. V lost 10 bases to trimming and J lost 2 bases; unmatched junction nucleotides: 10. The CDR3 is made up of 15 amino acids. CDR3 amino acids: CAISLADGAYNEQFF. DNA of the CDR3: TGTGCCATCTCACTAGCGGACGGTGCCTACAATGAGCAGTTCTTC.

The chain carries TRBV20-1 and TRBJ1-4; no reliable D call. V was shortened by 2 bases and J by 8 bases, with 12 bases between the two germline ends. CDR1 and CDR2 from the germline V gene are DFQATT and SNEGSKA (reference sequence). The CDR3 spans 13 residues. CDR3 loop: CSARPQEREKLFF. DNA of the CDR3: TGCAGTGCTAGACCGCAGGAGCGAGAAAAACTGTTTTTT.

This clonotype was recorded at least ten times. The rearrangement uses TRBV12-3 or TRBV12-4 and TRBJ2-1, with 8 nucleotides matching TRBD2. This CDR3 contains 14 residues. Unmatched junction bases numbered 9, after V lost 5 bases and J lost 9 bases. This CDR3 reads CASSPHGGVGEQFF. CDR3 in DNA: TGTGCCAGCAGTCCCCACGGGGGGGTCGGTGAGCAGTTCTTC.

CDR3 nucleotide sequence: TGTGCCAGCAGTTTTGGGACTGAACGGGAGCAGTACGTC. Translation: CASSFGTEREQYV. The V and J genes are TRBV12-3 or TRBV12-4 and TRBJ2-7; maybe TRBD2 (6 bases). The length of the CDR3 is 13 residues. V was clipped by 3 bases and J by 7 bases, with 13 bases between them.

This clonotype has ten or more counts. The rearrangement uses TRBV11-2 and TRBJ2-1, with D maybe TRBD1 (5 bases). The CDR3 is 15 residues long. Germline V gives CDR1 SGHAT, CDR2 FQNNGV. The V end lost 5 bases, the J end lost 0 bases, and 11 bases lay between the germline ends. The DNA for the CDR3 is TGTGCCAGCAGCCCTCAGGGAAGCTCCTACAATGAGCAGTTCTTC. It yields the protein CASSPQGSSYNEQFF.

The chain combines TRBV4-3 with TRBJ2-2; a possible D gene is TRBD2 (6 bases). Trimming took off 0 bases at V and 2 bases at J, with 13 bases between the two ends. Per germline, CDR1 LGHNA and CDR2 YSLEER. CDR3 size: 17 residues. CDR3 residues: CASSQDVGGTNTGELFF. Here the CDR3 DNA reads TGCGCCAGCAGCCAAGATGTCGGAGGGACTAACACCGGGGAGCTGTTTTTT.

This clonotype has just a few counts. This chain joins TRBV12-3 or TRBV12-4 and TRBJ2-6; D is unresolved. The CDR3 sequence is 15 residues long. V shed 3 bases and J shed 0 bases, with 6 bases lying between them. The chain's CDR3 is CASSFGYSGANVLTF. CDR3 bases: TGTGCCAGCAGTTTCGGGTACTCTGGGGCCAACGTCCTGACTTTC.

The gene calls are TRBV4-1 and TRBJ1-5; TRBD1 aligns across 8 bases. The CDR3 is 15 amino acids. V gave up 4 bases and J gave up 6 bases; unmatched junction bases: 8. Germline assignment: CDR1 MGHRA and CDR2 YSYEKL. The CDR3 nucleotides are TGCGCCAGCAGCCTCACGGGACAGGCTAGTCAGCCCCAGCATTTT. It encodes CASSLTGQASQPQHF.

This clonotype has more than one count but fewer than ten. V is TRBV6-5 and J is TRBJ1-5; no reliable D call. The CDR3 spans 14 residues. The germline V gene encodes CDR1 MNHEY and CDR2 SVGAGI. Trimming stripped 5 bases from V and 4 bases from J, with 12 bases between. The CDR3 DNA is TGTGCCAGCAGTACGGGAGGAAGGAATCAGCCCCAGCATTTT. The encoded protein is CASSTGGRNQPQHF.

This clonotype was seen more than once but under ten times. This sequence joins TRBV20-1 and TRBJ2-1; the match to TRBD1 covers 10 bases. CDR3 length: 14 residues. Trimming at V came to 3 bases and at J to 4 bases, leaving 3 bases not matched to a gene. Germline V lookup: CDR1 DFQATT, CDR2 SNEGSKA (reference sequence). CDR3 sequence (DNA): TGCAGTGCTAGTGACAGGGGGCGATACAATGAGCAGTTCTTC. It specifies CSASDRGRYNEQFF.

The chain links TRBV7-2 to TRBJ1-2; D might be TRBD1 (6 bases). CDR1 is SGHTA and CDR2 is FQGNSA in the germline V gene. The V gene lost 0 bases and the J gene lost 4 bases, with 12 bases spanning the gap. This CDR3 is 15 amino acids long. Here the CDR3 reads CASSLAGQSLYGYTF. DNA of the CDR3: TGTGCCAGCAGCTTAGCAGGACAGAGTCTCTATGGCTACACCTTC.

CDR3 region: CSARETAGRGDLDTQYF. CDR3 nucleotide sequence: TGCAGTGCCCGCGAGACAGCGGGGCGGGGGGATCTCGATACGCAGTATTTT. The chain couples TRBV20-1 to TRBJ2-3; 8 bases fit TRBD2. CDR3 length equals 17 residues. The ends lost 6 bases at V and 6 bases at J; junction bases unmatched: 20. Germline lookup yields CDR1 DFQATT and CDR2 SNEGSKA (reference sequence).

The gene calls are TRBV4-1 and TRBJ1-3, with 7 bases that match TRBD1. The V and J ends lost 4 bases and 0 bases, in that order; junction bases with no gene match: 3. The CDR3 extends over 15 amino acids. Germline V gives CDR1 MGHRA, CDR2 YSYEKL. The CDR3 is CASSPGDSSGNTIYF. The CDR3 nucleotides read TGCGCCAGCAGCCCGGGGGACAGCTCTGGAAACACCATATATTTT.

This clonotype was picked up a small number of times. For the CDR3, the DNA is TGTGCCATCAGTGACCCGGGGGGAAGCACAGATACGCAGTATTTT. Its protein is CAISDPGGSTDTQYF. This chain uses TRBV10-3 with TRBJ2-3; TRBD2 agrees at 7 bases. In germline, CDR1 is ENHRY, CDR2 SYGVKD. With 3 bases clipped from V and 0 bases from J, the junction kept 3 bases outside the gene matches. The CDR3 is 15 amino acids.

This clonotype was seen a handful of times. The CDR3 DNA sequence: TGTGCCAGCTCGGACAGGGAAACCTACGAGCAGTACTTC. Translation: CASSDRETYEQYF. This chain links TRBV18 with TRBJ2-7; 8 nucleotides agree with TRBD1. Unmatched junction bases numbered 3, after V lost 6 bases and J lost 2 bases. The CDR3 has 13 amino acids. CDR1 and CDR2 (germline): KGHSH, LQKENI. Full variable domain (remainder filled in from reference TRBV18 and TRBJ2-7): NAGVMQNPRHLVRRRGQEARLRCSPMKGHSHVYWYRQLPEEGLKFMVYLQKENIIDESGMPKERFSAEFPKEGPSILRIQQVVRGDSAAYFCASSDRETYEQYFGPGTRLTVT.

The CDR3 sequence is CASRAKGLSSYEQYV. Written as DNA, the CDR3 is TGTGCCAGCAGGGCCAAGGGACTGAGCTCCTACGAGCAGTACGTC. The chain employs TRBV27 and TRBJ2-7; TRBD2 is a possible D gene (6 bases). This CDR3 is built from 15 residues. V lost 6 bases, J lost 0 bases, and 15 bases lay in between. Germline V gives CDR1 MNHEY, CDR2 SMNVEV (reference sequence).

A few counts support this clonotype. The CDR3: CSASSGGAYEQFF. The CDR3 DNA reads as TGCAGTGCTTCTAGCGGGGGGGCCTATGAGCAGTTCTTC. The chain carries TRBV20-1 and TRBJ2-1; 12 bases are a match to TRBD2. Germline V gene sequence: CDR1 DFQATT, CDR2 SNEGSKA (reference sequence). V trimming: 5 bases; J trimming: 8 bases; junction bases outside the gene matches: 4. This CDR3 comprises 13 residues.